The clone carrying this TCR beta chain was observed a few times. As yet, its antigen is unknown. These data come from a study of cytomegalovirus exposure and HLA in healthy donors. Study-wide points: HLA-A and HLA-B allele assignments for most subjects were reportedly predicted accurately using TCR beta sequences. A prior analysis recorded that most TCR beta V segments were productive about 87% or about 30% of the time.

With 60 Vbeta and 13 Jbeta primers, the PCR was carried out. Per the original data handling: A follow-up analysis tallied about 88 million unique TCR beta chains, about 10 million shared. Using immunoSEQ multiplex PCR, the repertoire was profiled, and TCRdb retains in-frame clones only, with some absent. V and J calls and clone size are given by that table; D and trimming were obtained from the DNA. Among 200,000 to 250,000 clones listed, 75% to 85% were seen once. Donors likely had unrecorded immune exposures despite being nominally healthy when sampled. This CDR3 comprises 15 residues. Germline CDR1 MDHEN, CDR2 SYDVKM.

The sample was PBMCs. The clonotype comes from a woman in her sixties in good health and CMV-seropositive. V usage is TRBV28 and J usage is TRBJ2-5; the match to TRBD2 covers 9 bases. TRBJ2-7 explains the end of the DNA better; the J call may be wrong. The CDR3 sequence: CASSPAGGPLYEQYF. The CDR3 DNA follows: TGTGCCAGCAGTCCGGCGGGGGGGCCTCTCTACGAGCAGTACTTC.